Listed here are 19 T cell receptor beta chains from one sample, sequenced in a study of response to subunit inactivated influenza vaccine. TCRdb re-analysed the RT-PCR reads in MiXCR, keeping a single row per CDR3 protein. The sample carries roughly 650,000 distinct CDR3 sequences, 15% to 17% recorded once. Source: PBMCs from blood, taken approximately 13 days after vaccination. Every receptor here comes from a man in his fifties who received an inactivated influenza vaccine.

This clonotype was observed a few times. This chain uses TRBV7-2 with TRBJ2-7; no firm D call. This CDR3 has 14 amino acids. Trimming cost V 3 bases and J 2 bases, with 11 bases left between them. Per germline, CDR1 SGHTA and CDR2 FQGNSA. The CDR3 protein is CASSFFAATYEQYF. In DNA form, the CDR3 reads TGTGCCAGCAGCTTCTTTGCGGCTACCTACGAGCAGTACTTC.

There are a few counts of this clonotype. The chain carries TRBV12-3 or TRBV12-4 and TRBJ2-5; 10 nucleotides agree with TRBD1. The V gene end was trimmed by 3 bases and the J gene end by 2 bases; junction bases not matched to a gene: 3. The CDR3 loop spans 15 amino acids. The CDR3: CASSLGQGRQETQYF. The CDR3 nucleotides read TGTGCCAGCAGTTTGGGACAGGGGAGACAAGAGACCCAGTACTTC.

This chain connects TRBV29-1 to TRBJ2-7; D call uncertain. V lost 0 bases and J lost 1, with 4 bases in between. The CDR3 runs 12 residues. Germline-derived CDR1 and CDR2 are SQVTM and ANQGSEA. CDR3 protein: CSVEDLSYEQYF. The CDR3 DNA is TGCAGCGTTGAAGACCTGTCCTACGAGCAGTACTTC.

The rearrangement uses TRBV7-9 and TRBJ2-3, with D uncertain. Looked up from germline, CDR1 is SEHNR and CDR2 is FQNEAQ (reference sequence). The CDR3 runs to 15 residues. V was shortened by 5 bases and J by 2 bases, with 14 bases between the two germline ends. CDR3 in amino acids: CASSTFGAYTDTQYF. The CDR3 DNA reads as TGTGCCAGCAGCACATTCGGCGCCTACACAGATACGCAGTATTTT.

In this sample, this clonotype turned up a few times. The chain is built from TRBV13 and TRBJ1-3; the match to TRBD1 covers 7 bases. Germline V CDR1 and CDR2: PRHDT, FYEKMQ (reference sequence). With 4 bases clipped from V and 3 bases from J, the junction kept 6 bases outside the gene matches. The CDR3 runs to 15 residues. The CDR3 coding sequence is TGTGCCAGCAGCTGGGGACAGCGAAGTGGAAACACCATATATTTT. It translates to CASSWGQRSGNTIYF.

This clonotype appeared once. This rearrangement joins TRBV2 to TRBJ2-1, with 10 bases matching TRBD2. The V gene end was trimmed by 4 bases and the J gene end by 6 bases; junction bases not matched to a gene: 3. The CDR3 runs to 14 residues. Per germline, CDR1 SNHLY and CDR2 FYNNEI. CDR3 region: CASSGLAGLNEQFF. Written as DNA, the CDR3 is TGTGCCAGCAGTGGACTAGCGGGTCTCAATGAGCAGTTCTTC.

The rearrangement joins TRBV7-6 to TRBJ2-1; 10 bases map to TRBD2. The CDR3 is 14 amino acids. Losses at the gene ends were 8 bases for V and 6 bases for J; bases not matched to a gene: 7. Germline V gene lookup returns CDR1 SGHVS and CDR2 FNYEAQ. The CDR3 loop is CASRRTSGPNEQFF. The CDR3 nucleotides read TGTGCCAGCCGAAGGACTAGCGGTCCCAATGAGCAGTTCTTC.

The table lists this clonotype with a few counts. The chain links TRBV9 to TRBJ2-3; D uncertain. Trimming removed 3 bases at V and 4 bases at J, with 9 bases between. The germline CDR1 and CDR2 sequences are SGDLS and YYNGEE. This CDR3 region has 13 residues. CDR3 in DNA: TGTGCCAGCAGCGACCTAGTATCAGATACGCAGTATTTT. Translation gives CASSDLVSDTQYF.

With regard to this clonotype: A junction end diverges from the germline sequence, so it may reflect a read error. V is TRBV7-3 and J is TRBJ2-1; TRBD2 might be the D (6 bases). This CDR3 comprises 16 residues. Per the germline V gene, CDR1 is SGHTA and CDR2 is FQGTGA. CDR3: CASSLDGSSSYNEQFF. CDR3 nucleotides: TGCGCCAGCAGCTTGGACGGGAGTAGTTCGTACAATGAGCAGTTCTTC. Looking up the rest from reference TRBV7-3 and TRBJ2-1 gives the full variable domain: GAGVSQTPSNKVTEKGKYVELRCDPISGHTALYWYRQSLGQGPEFLIYFQGTGAADDSGLPNDRFFAVRPEGSVSTLKIQRTERGDSAVYLCASSLDGSSSYNEQFFGPGTRLTVL.

This chain links TRBV7-9 with TRBJ1-1; perhaps TRBD1 as D (5 bases). The CDR3 sequence is 14 residues long. CDR1 is SEHNR, CDR2 FQNEAQ, per germline (reference sequence). The V and J ends lost 3 bases and 12 bases respectively, with 20 bases between them. In DNA, the CDR3 is TGTGCCAGCAGCTTGGGGACCTGGGATAGGAGTCCTTTCTTT. Its protein is CASSLGTWDRSPFF.

This clonotype appeared a few times. The gene calls are TRBV11-2 and TRBJ1-1; no clear D gene. In germline, CDR1 is SGHAT, CDR2 FQNNGV. CDR3 length: 17 residues. The germline V and J ends were trimmed by 1 base and 5 bases, with 20 bases remaining between them. The CDR3 DNA reads TGTGCCAGCAGCTTAGTGTTTGGTCGGGGAGAGGGAACTGAAGCTTTCTTT. Protein sequence: CASSLVFGRGEGTEAFF.

The chain has TRBV25-1 and TRBJ2-2; D gene uncertain. The CDR3 runs to 13 residues. CDR1 MGHDK and CDR2 SYGVNS come from the germline V gene. Trimming removed 6 bases at V and 3 bases at J, with 8 bases between. CDR3 in amino acids: CASRYTYTGELFF. DNA of the CDR3: TGTGCCAGCAGATATACATACACCGGGGAGCTGTTTTTT.

This clonotype has only a few counts. The junction shows a germline mismatch at one end, possibly a read error. V gene TRBV7-9 combines with J gene TRBJ2-3; D gene unclear. Germline V lookup: CDR1 SEHNR, CDR2 FQNEAQ (reference sequence). There are 13 residues in the CDR3. The CDR3 loop is CASSIAPTDTQYF. The CDR3 DNA follows: TGTGCCAGCAGCATAGCTCCCACAGATACGCAGTATTTT.

The chain couples TRBV6-2 or TRBV6-3 to TRBJ1-2, with TRBD1 as a possible D gene (5 bases). V lost 7 bases, J lost 4 bases, and 22 bases lay in between. CDR3 length: 16 residues. Per germline, CDR1 MNHEY and CDR2 SVGEGT. The CDR3 protein is CASTPADSLSTYGYTF. The DNA of the CDR3 is TGTGCCAGCACGCCCGCCGACAGCCTCTCTACCTATGGCTACACCTTC.

This chain uses TRBV20-1 with TRBJ1-1; D is undetermined. There are 15 residues in the CDR3. Trimming shortened V by 1 base and J by 0 bases, and 12 bases separated the two germline ends. Germline V gives CDR1 DFQATT, CDR2 SNEGSKA (reference sequence). The CDR3 region has the DNA TGCAGTGCTAGAGCCGCGGGGTACATGAACACTGAAGCTTTCTTT. This encodes CSARAAGYMNTEAFF.

This clonotype came up many times. The chain is built from TRBV6-2 or TRBV6-3 and TRBJ2-1; D remains unclear. Germline V gene sequence: CDR1 MNHEY, CDR2 SVGEGT. V was pared by 7 bases and J by 3 bases, with 7 bases between. The CDR3 sequence is 12 residues long. The CDR3 DNA follows: TGTGCCAGCAAACGGAACTACAATGAGCAGTTCTTC. It translates to CASKRNYNEQFF.

This clonotype was detected many times. The V gene is TRBV12-3 or TRBV12-4, the J gene TRBJ1-3, with 10 positions matching TRBD1. This CDR3 region has 16 residues. V lost 5 bases and J lost 0; bases outside the gene matches: 4. CDR3 region: CASSPRDRGSGNTIYF. The CDR3 DNA is TGTGCCAGCAGTCCTCGGGACAGGGGCTCTGGAAACACCATATATTTT.

This chain links TRBV20-1 with TRBJ2-7, with D perhaps matching TRBD1 (6 bases). V dropped 3 bases and J dropped 1 base, with 13 bases sitting between them. Germline CDR1 and CDR2: DFQATT and SNEGSKA (reference sequence). The CDR3 loop spans 14 amino acids. CDR3 protein: CSARPVQGSYEQYF. The CDR3 DNA sequence: TGCAGTGCTAGGCCAGTACAGGGATCCTACGAGCAGTACTTC.

This clonotype came up a few times. The rearrangement links TRBV24-1 to TRBJ2-3; 10 bases map to TRBD2. Germline V gene data show CDR1 as KGHDR and CDR2 as SFDVKD. The CDR3 is 16 amino acids. V gave up 4 bases and J gave up 5 bases; unmatched junction bases: 8. In nucleotides, the CDR3 is TGTGCCACCAGTGAACGAAGCGGGAGGGTCGGAGATACGCAGTATTTT. This translates into CATSERSGRVGDTQYF.